This passage covers 28 T cell receptor beta chains from one sample sequenced in a study of glioma-infiltrating T cells. Using RNA template, CDR3s of TCR alpha and beta were amplified with iRepertoire arm-PCR. One entry per CDR3 protein results from TCRdb running MiXCR on the multiplex PCR reads. This table has roughly 100,000 distinct CDR3 sequences, around 28% appearing once. Sequenced: glioma tissue, nonneoplastic brain tissue, or PBMCs (not recorded which). The receptors come from a human donor with low-grade glioma or glioblastoma, undergoing nonglioma brain surgery, or in good health (not recorded which).

Regarding this clonotype: With a much larger clone just one base away, this may be a read error. The chain recombines TRBV2 with TRBJ1-2; D is unresolved. Trimming removed 5 bases from V and 6 bases from J, with 16 bases in between. There are 14 residues in the CDR3. In germline, CDR1 is SNHLY, CDR2 FYNNEI. CDR3 DNA: TGTGCCAGCAGTTATCTTCGGGGTATTGATGGCTACACCTTC. It codes for CASSYLRGIDGYTF.

This clonotype was seen a few times. V is TRBV19 and J is TRBJ2-7; 13 bases are shared with TRBD2. In germline, CDR1 is LNHDA, CDR2 SQIVND (reference sequence). The CDR3 covers 14 residues. V dropped 5 bases and J dropped 4; count of bases not matched to a gene: 2. The CDR3 DNA is TGTGCCAGTAGTGGGACTAGCGGGGCGTACGAGCAGTACTTC. This sequence encodes CASSGTSGAYEQYF.

The chain is built from TRBV9 and TRBJ1-2; tentatively, D is TRBD1 (5 bases). The length of the CDR3 is 14 residues. Between the trimmed V and J ends, which lost 3 bases and 5 bases, there was a span of 14 bases. Germline CDR1 is SGDLS and CDR2 is YYNGEE. The CDR3 nucleotides read TGTGCCAGCAGCGCCATGACAGCCACTTATGGCTACACCTTC. Encoded protein: CASSAMTATYGYTF.

The sample holds many counts of this clonotype. The chain combines TRBV25-1 with TRBJ2-5; D gene unclear. Trimming took 6 bases from V and 2 from J, leaving 10 bases between them. Germline V gene sequence: CDR1 MGHDK, CDR2 SYGVNS. The CDR3 extends over 13 amino acids. In DNA, the CDR3 is TGTGCCAGCAGCATAATGGGACAAGAGACCCAGTACTTC. Protein: CASSIMGQETQYF. Using reference TRBV25-1 and TRBJ2-5 for the parts outside the CDR3, the full variable domain is EADIYQTPRYLVIGTGKKITLECSQTMGHDKMYWYQQDPGMELHLIHYSYGVNSTEKGDLSSESTVSRIRTEHFPLTLESARPSHTSQYLCASSIMGQETQYFGPGTRLLVL.

On this clonotype itself: A much bigger clone sits one base away, suggesting this may be a read error. The chain couples TRBV6-2 or TRBV6-3 to TRBJ1-6; D uncertain. This CDR3 spans 19 amino acids. Germline-derived CDR1 and CDR2 are MNHEY and SVGEGT. V dropped 7 bases and J dropped 7 bases, with 29 bases sitting between them. In DNA form, the CDR3 reads TGTGCCAGCACTCTCGGACGGGAGAGGCCCCCGGGAAGGAATTCACCCCTCCACTTT. Amino acid sequence: CASTLGRERPPGRNSPLHF.

This sequence joins TRBV5-6 and TRBJ1-2; no clear D gene. V gave up 5 bases and J gave up 2 bases, with 7 bases separating them. This CDR3 is built from 12 residues. Germline CDR1 is SGHDT and CDR2 is YYEEEE. In DNA form, the CDR3 reads TGTGCCAGCAGAGAGGCGAACTATGGCTACACCTTC. This gives the protein CASREANYGYTF.

A remark on this clonotype: A read error may explain this, as a much larger clone is one base away. The chain has TRBV6-1 and TRBJ2-7; TRBD1 might be the D (5 bases). Per the germline V gene, CDR1 is MNHNS and CDR2 is SASEGT. This CDR3 comprises 14 residues. CDR3 protein: CASSPDSLSYERYF. The CDR3 region has the DNA TGTGCCAGCAGTCCTGACAGTCTAAGTTACGAGCGGTACTTC.

Worth noting for this clonotype: Mismatch with germline at one junction end may stem from a read error. The chain has TRBV3-1 and TRBJ2-1, with D possibly being TRBD2 (5 bases). CDR3 size: 16 residues. Germline CDR1 LGHDT, CDR2 YNNKEL (reference sequence). The CDR3, as DNA: TGTGCCAGCAGCGGGCTAGCCGGTGTCTCCTACGATGAGCAGTTCTTC. This sequence encodes CASSGLAGVSYDEQFF.

This clonotype was counted between two and nine times. This chain joins TRBV4-2 and TRBJ1-5; no firm D call. V shed 0 bases and J shed 6 bases, with 9 bases lying between them. This CDR3 is built from 14 residues. In germline, CDR1 is LGHNA, CDR2 YNFKEQ. CDR3 nucleotides: TGTGCCAGCAGCCAAGACACGTTTTCTCAGCCCCAGCATTTT. It specifies CASSQDTFSQPQHF.

The chain uses TRBV7-3 and TRBJ2-5; D perhaps matches TRBD1 (7 bases). The germline V gene encodes CDR1 SGHTA and CDR2 FQGTGA. Between the trimmed V and J ends, which lost 5 bases and 3 bases, there was a span of 13 bases. This CDR3 has 14 amino acids. The chain's CDR3 is CASSPGGTEETQYF. Here the CDR3 DNA reads TGTGCCAGCAGCCCAGGCGGGACAGAAGAGACCCAGTACTTC.

The V call is TRBV12-3 or TRBV12-4, the J call TRBJ2-1, with TRBD2 identical over 8 bases. The CDR3 has 13 amino acids. V was clipped by 7 bases and J by 5 bases; unmatched bases: 4. The CDR3 loop reads CASNLRGDNEQFF. The CDR3 nucleotides are TGTGCCAGCAATTTGCGGGGGGACAATGAGCAGTTCTTC.

The rearrangement joins TRBV10-2 to TRBJ2-7, with TRBD1 matching 9 bases. Germline lookup yields CDR1 WSHSY and CDR2 SAAADI. The CDR3 has 15 amino acids. The junction had 8 bases not matched to a gene; V was cut back by 6 bases and J by 2 bases. The CDR3 DNA is TGCGCCAGCAGGCAGGGACAGGGTGGCGCCTACGAGCAGTACTTC. It specifies CASRQGQGGAYEQYF.

On this clonotype itself: A read error may be the cause here, since a much bigger clone is one base away. V and J are TRBV20-1 and TRBJ1-5; no firm D call. Trimming cost V 3 bases and J 7 bases, with 10 bases left between them. Germline V gives CDR1 DFQATT, CDR2 SNEGSKA (reference sequence). The CDR3 covers 12 residues. In nucleotides, the CDR3 is TGCAGTGCTAGCGGAAGTGGACAGCCCCAGCATTTT. Encoded protein: CSASGSGQPQHF.

Remarks on this clonotype: This clone may be a read error of a much larger clone one base away. The DNA of the CDR3 is TGTGCCAGCAGTCACGACAGTTCCTATGGCTACACCTTC. It codes for CASSHDSSYGYTF. The chain employs TRBV28 and TRBJ1-2, with a possible D match to TRBD1 (5 bases). V lost 5 bases, J lost 4 bases, and 11 bases lay in between. The CDR3 loop spans 13 amino acids. The germline gives CDR1 MDHEN, CDR2 SYDVKM.

The sample holds many counts of this clonotype. The chain is built from TRBV6-1 and TRBJ1-2, with D possibly TRBD1 on 5 matching bases. Germline CDR1 is MNHNS and CDR2 is SASEGT. V was pared by 5 bases and J by 2 bases, with 15 bases between. This CDR3 is 15 amino acids long. CDR3 in DNA: TGTGCCAGCAGTAAGAGACAGCCGGGAAACTATGGCTACACCTTC. Residues: CASSKRQPGNYGYTF.

This chain links TRBV2 with TRBJ2-7; D might be TRBD2 (6 bases). The CDR3 loop spans 12 amino acids. Germline assignment: CDR1 SNHLY and CDR2 FYNNEI. The CDR3 DNA reads TGTGCTAGCGGCGACGACGAGTACGAGCAGTACTTC. It codes for CASGDDEYEQYF.

Written as DNA, the CDR3 is TGCGCCAGCAGCCATGGGACTAGCGGGGGCAATGAGCAGTTCTTC. This encodes CASSHGTSGGNEQFF. V usage is TRBV4-3 and J usage is TRBJ2-1; 14 nucleotides line up with TRBD2. V lost 3 bases and J lost 6; bases outside the gene matches: 1. Germline loops: CDR1 LGHNA, CDR2 YSLEER. The CDR3 has 15 amino acids.

The sample holds many counts of this clonotype. The chain employs TRBV7-2 and TRBJ2-7; 10 nucleotides agree with TRBD1. Germline V lookup: CDR1 SGHTA, CDR2 FQGNSA. With V trimmed by 3 bases and J by 5 bases, 4 bases remained unmatched. The CDR3 is 14 residues long. CDR3 protein: CASSFSGTGDEQYF. DNA of the CDR3: TGTGCCAGCAGCTTCTCCGGGACAGGGGACGAGCAGTACTTC.

The J gene is TRBJ1-5, the V gene TRBV29-1; D is ambiguous. The germline V and J ends were trimmed by 4 bases and 1 base, with 5 bases remaining between them. CDR1 and CDR2 from the germline V gene are SQVTM and ANQGSEA. CDR3 length: 12 residues. For the CDR3, the DNA is TGCAGCGTTGGAGCGAGCAATCAGCCCCAGCATTTT. Its translation: CSVGASNQPQHF. Drawing the rest from reference TRBV29-1 and TRBJ1-5, the complete variable domain is SAVISQKPSRDICQRGTSLTIQCQVDSQVTMMFWYRQQPGQSLTLIATANQGSEATYESGFVIDKFPISRPNLTFSTLTVSNMSPEDSSIYLCSVGASNQPQHFGDGTRLSIL.

This clonotype was counted only a few times. The J gene is TRBJ2-3, the V gene TRBV3-1; 12 bases are shared with TRBD2. The germline gives CDR1 LGHDT, CDR2 YNNKEL (reference sequence). Germline trimming cut 4 bases from V and 5 bases from J; bases unmatched to any gene: 7. This CDR3 has 16 amino acids. CDR3 sequence: CASSLNLAGGQDTQYF. The CDR3 DNA follows: TGTGCCAGCAGCCTCAATCTAGCGGGGGGGCAAGATACGCAGTATTTT.

The table lists this clonotype with many counts. This chain uses TRBV6-2 or TRBV6-3 with TRBJ2-5; no clear D gene. The CDR3 has 14 residues. Germline CDR1 MNHEY, CDR2 SVGEGT. The ends were cut back, 2 bases at V and 6 bases at J, with 13 bases in the middle. In nucleotides, the CDR3 is TGTGCCAGCAGTTACCTGGGTAAACCACAGACCCAGTACTTC. Its protein product is CASSYLGKPQTQYF.

In this sample, this clonotype turned up many times. The chain uses TRBV2 and TRBJ2-2; unclear D gene. Germline V gives CDR1 SNHLY, CDR2 FYNNEI. Trimming shortened V by 6 bases and J by 1 base, and 12 bases separated the two germline ends. This CDR3 has 15 residues. In nucleotides, the CDR3 is TGTGCCAGCAGGAATTTAACGGGGAACACCGGGGAGCTGTTTTTT. The encoded protein is CASRNLTGNTGELFF.

The chain combines TRBV6-1 with TRBJ2-5, with 11 bases aligning to TRBD2. In germline, CDR1 is MNHNS, CDR2 SASEGT. This CDR3 spans 15 amino acids. The V segment lost 6 bases and the J segment 5 bases; nucleotides outside the gene matches: 8. Here the CDR3 reads CASRRLAGLGETQYF. The DNA for the CDR3 is TGTGCCAGCAGGAGACTAGCGGGGTTGGGGGAGACCCAGTACTTC.

In its sample, this clonotype was seen many times. The chain couples TRBV28 to TRBJ2-7; D remains unclear. Germline CDR1 and CDR2: MDHEN and SYDVKM. The V end lost 5 bases, the J end lost 4 bases, and 9 bases lay between the germline ends. This CDR3 region has 12 residues. CDR3 nucleotide sequence: TGTGCCAGCAGTGCTGACGGTTACGAGCAGTACTTC. Its translation: CASSADGYEQYF.

As concerns this clonotype: A much larger clone sits a single nucleotide away, making a read error possible. The V and J genes are TRBV28 and TRBJ2-7; the D is unclear. With 2 bases removed from V and 0 bases from J, the gap between germline ends came to 8 bases. This CDR3 spans 14 amino acids. Germline CDR1 reads MDHEN; CDR2 reads SYDVKM. This CDR3 is CASSLVRISYEQYF. DNA for the CDR3: TGTGCCAGCAGTTTAGTCCGAATCTCCTACGAGCAGTACTTC.

About this clonotype: A much larger clone lies one base from this, so it may be a read error. The chain links TRBV2 to TRBJ2-2; tentatively, D is TRBD1 (6 bases). Germline V gene lookup returns CDR1 SNHLY and CDR2 FYNNEI. The CDR3 has 14 amino acids. Trimming pared 5 bases from V and 6 bases from J, leaving 13 bases between. CDR3 loop: CASSSLQGAGELFF. CDR3 nucleotide sequence: TGTGCCAGCAGTTCATTACAGGGAGCCGGGGAGCTGTTTTTT.

This clonotype was detected ten times or more. The chain recombines TRBV4-2 with TRBJ2-4; 10 nucleotides match TRBD2. The CDR3 spans 14 residues. Looked up from germline, CDR1 is LGHNA and CDR2 is YNFKEQ. V was pared by 4 bases and J by 5 bases, with 2 bases of the junction left unmatched. The DNA of the CDR3 is TGTGCCAGCAGCCTCACTAGCGGGGAAAACATTCAGTACTTC. Translated, it gives CASSLTSGENIQYF.

This clonotype was observed a few times. The chain carries TRBV7-9 and TRBJ1-5, with 9 bases that match TRBD1. V shed 6 bases and J 6 bases; nucleotides not matched to a gene: 6. The CDR3 has 14 residues. Germline lookup yields CDR1 SEHNR and CDR2 FQNEAQ (reference sequence). CDR3 nucleotides: TGTGCCAGCAGTGAACAGGGGGCCGGTCAGCCCCAGCATTTT. Amino acid sequence: CASSEQGAGQPQHF.